What follows are 5 T cell receptor beta chains derived from one specimen sequenced in a study of T cells and copy number aberrations in small-cell lung cancer. Assay used: immunoSEQ multiplex PCR; TCRdb lists only in-frame clones, some missing. The profile shows 950 to 1,500 clones, over 80% of them singletons. The sample taken for sequencing was tumor tissue. The source is a woman aged 45-59 years with small cell lung cancer.

The V call is TRBV30, the J call TRBJ1-5; D unresolved. The germline V and J ends were trimmed by 0 bases and 2 bases, with 11 bases remaining between them. The CDR3 covers 15 residues. Germline CDR1 reads GTSNPN; CDR2 reads SVGIG (reference sequence). This CDR3 reads CAWSVGQRGNQPQHF. The CDR3 DNA sequence: TGTGCCTGGAGTGTTGGCCAAAGAGGCAATCAGCCCCAGCATTTT.

This chain links TRBV6-5 with TRBJ1-1; D is possibly TRBD1 (5 bases). V was clipped by 0 bases and J by 3 bases, with 11 bases between them. Germline V lookup: CDR1 MNHEY, CDR2 SVGAGI. The CDR3 is 15 residues long. The CDR3 nucleotides read TGTGCCAGCAGTTACTCAGGGGATCGGGACACTGAAGCTTTCTTT. Protein: CASSYSGDRDTEAFF.

This clone was seen only a few times. The chain has TRBV4-1 and TRBJ1-1, with TRBD1 identical over 9 bases. V was pared by 4 bases and J by 6 bases, with 18 bases of the junction left unmatched. The CDR3 spans 18 residues. CDR1 and CDR2 (germline): MGHRA, YSYEKL. CDR3 in amino acids: CASSPLPGQGTGSPEAFF. The CDR3, as DNA: TGCGCCAGCAGCCCCTTACCGGGACAGGGAACGGGGAGTCCTGAAGCTTTCTTT.

The chain links TRBV7-9 to TRBJ2-1; 9 bases fit TRBD2. The CDR3 contains 16 residues. Losses at the gene ends were 1 base for V and 3 bases for J; bases not matched to a gene: 4. Germline V gene sequence: CDR1 SEHNR, CDR2 FQNEAQ (reference sequence). The CDR3 DNA reads TGTGCCAGCAGCTTAGAGGGGCGGGAGGGCTACAATGAGCAGTTCTTC. Its translation is CASSLEGREGYNEQFF.

V usage is TRBV6-6 and J usage is TRBJ2-1, with TRBD2 matching 11 bases. The germline CDR1 and CDR2 sequences are MNHNY and SVGAGI (reference sequence). After removal of 6 bases from V and 5 bases from J, the junction contained 6 bases not matched to a gene. CDR3 length: 15 amino acids. CDR3 amino acids: CASSATSGINNEQFF. As DNA, the CDR3 is TGTGCCAGCAGCGCGACTAGCGGGATCAACAATGAGCAGTTCTTC.